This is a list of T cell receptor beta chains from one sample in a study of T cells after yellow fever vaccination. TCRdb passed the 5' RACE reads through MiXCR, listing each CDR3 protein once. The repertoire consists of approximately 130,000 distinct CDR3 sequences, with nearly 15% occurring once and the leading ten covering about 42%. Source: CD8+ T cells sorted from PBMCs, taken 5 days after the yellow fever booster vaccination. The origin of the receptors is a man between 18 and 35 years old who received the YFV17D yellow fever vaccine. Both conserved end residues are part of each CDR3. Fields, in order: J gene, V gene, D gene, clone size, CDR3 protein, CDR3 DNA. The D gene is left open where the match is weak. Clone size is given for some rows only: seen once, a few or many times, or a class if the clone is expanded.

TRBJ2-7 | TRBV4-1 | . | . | CASSQEFRQDEQYF | TGCGCCAGCAGCCAAGAGTTCCGTCAGGACGAGCAGTACTTC
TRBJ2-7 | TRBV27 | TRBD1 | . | CASSSGTGRYEQYF | TGTGCCAGTTCCTCCGGGACAGGGAGGTACGAGCAGTACTTC
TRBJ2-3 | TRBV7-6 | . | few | CASSLQVLGGLDTQYF | TGTGCCAGCAGCTTACAGGTCTTAGGGGGGCTCGATACGCAGTATTTT
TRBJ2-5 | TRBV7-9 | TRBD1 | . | CASSQYGQGKETQYF | TGTGCCAGCAGCCAATACGGACAGGGAAAAGAGACCCAGTACTTC
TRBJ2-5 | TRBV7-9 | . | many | CASSPGQTYQETQYF | TGTGCCAGCAGCCCCGGGCAGACGTACCAAGAGACCCAGTACTTC
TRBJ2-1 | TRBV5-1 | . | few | CASSPGSGFYNEQFF | TGCGCCAGCAGCCCCGGGTCCGGGTTTTACAATGAGCAGTTCTTC
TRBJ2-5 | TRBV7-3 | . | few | CASSRISGDQETQYF | TGTGCCAGCAGCCGCATTTCGGGGGATCAAGAGACCCAGTACTTC
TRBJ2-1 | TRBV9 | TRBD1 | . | CASSVARGNEQFF | TGTGCCAGCAGCGTAGCCAGGGGGAATGAGCAGTTCTTC
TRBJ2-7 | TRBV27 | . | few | CASSTLGLGEESSYEQYF | TGTGCCAGCAGCACCCTTGGGCTGGGGGAGGAGAGCTCCTACGAGCAGTACTTC
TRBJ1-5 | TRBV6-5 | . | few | CASSPTAGQPQHF | TGTGCCAGCAGTCCAACAGCAGGGCAGCCCCAGCATTTT
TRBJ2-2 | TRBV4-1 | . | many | CASSRLTAGELFF | TGCGCCAGCAGCCGCCTGACGGCGGGGGAGCTGTTTTTT
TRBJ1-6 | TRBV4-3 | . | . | CASSQATSTRGSPLHF | TGCGCCAGCAGCCAAGCCACTTCTACGCGGGGATCACCCCTCCACTTT
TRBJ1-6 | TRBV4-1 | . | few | CASSQEGGFASPLHF | TGCGCCAGCAGCCAAGAAGGCGGGTTCGCTTCACCCCTCCACTTT
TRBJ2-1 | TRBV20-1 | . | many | CSARDRGRWYNEQFF | TGCAGTGCTAGAGATCGGGGGCGGTGGTACAATGAGCAGTTCTTC
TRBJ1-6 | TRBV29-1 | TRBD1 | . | CSVGTGAFDSPLHF | TGCAGCGTGGGGACAGGGGCCTTCGATTCACCCCTCCACTTT
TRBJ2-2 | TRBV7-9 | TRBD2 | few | CASSSWLAANTGELFF | TGTGCCAGCAGCTCGTGGCTAGCGGCCAACACCGGGGAGCTGTTTTTT